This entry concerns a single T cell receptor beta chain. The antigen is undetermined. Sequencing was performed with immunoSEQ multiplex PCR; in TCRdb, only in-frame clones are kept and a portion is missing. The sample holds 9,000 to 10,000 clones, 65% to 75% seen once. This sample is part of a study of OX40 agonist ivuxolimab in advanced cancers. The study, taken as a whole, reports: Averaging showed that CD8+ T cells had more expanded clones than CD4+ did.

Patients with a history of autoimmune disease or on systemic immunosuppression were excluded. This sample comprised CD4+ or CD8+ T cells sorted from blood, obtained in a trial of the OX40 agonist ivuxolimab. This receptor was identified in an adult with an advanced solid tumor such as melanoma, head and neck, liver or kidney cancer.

The CDR3, as DNA: TGTGCCAGCAGTGAGAAGGCGGGAGGGTACTACGAGCAGTACTTC. Its translation: CASSEKAGGYYEQYF. The chain carries TRBV6-1 and TRBJ2-7, with 9 nucleotides matching TRBD2. V was clipped by 3 bases and J by 3 bases; unmatched bases: 6. This CDR3 is built from 15 residues. Germline assignment: CDR1 MNHNS and CDR2 SASEGT.